The source of this T cell receptor beta chain is a study of cytomegalovirus exposure and HLA in healthy donors. Across the whole study: From HLA-typed donors, an early data release held around 85 million unique TCRs. Study findings and constraints: Within an earlier analysis, most TCR beta V segments proved productive either about 90% or about 30% of the time. It was reportedly the case that the classifier diagnosed cytomegalovirus status with high specificity and sensitivity. Later analysis associated a missense DCLRE1C variant with TCR beta V- and J-gene trimming.

13 Jbeta primers and 60 Vbeta primers were used for the PCR. Sequencing was performed with immunoSEQ multiplex PCR; in TCRdb, only in-frame clones are kept and a portion is missing. Found here are 72,000 or so clones, around 74% of them singletons; the top ten hold over 10%. As for this clone: Its antigen is unidentified.

The TCR comes from a human donor in good health. Sequenced sample: PBMCs.

The CDR3: CASSVSGDYGYTF. The CDR3 coding sequence is TGTGCCAGCAGCGTATCGGGAGACTATGGCTACACCTTC. The chain is built from TRBV9 and TRBJ1-2; D gene unclear. CDR1 and CDR2 from the germline V gene are SGDLS and YYNGEE. Trimming took off 1 base at V and 3 bases at J, with 7 bases between the two ends. This CDR3 is built from 13 residues. The full variable domain, with the rest looked up from reference TRBV9 and TRBJ1-2, is DSGVTQTPKHLITATGQRVTLRCSPRSGDLSVYWYQQSLDQGLQFLIQYYNGEERAKGNILERFSAQQFPDLHSELNLSSLELGDSALYFCASSVSGDYGYTFGSGTRLTVV.